Listed below are T cell receptor beta chains from one sample, sequenced in a study of shared T cell receptors in the human thymus. Produced via immunoSEQ multiplex PCR; TCRdb's table is partial and in-frame only. Of 630,000 or so clones in the sample, 70% to 90% are singletons; the top ten hold 0.0094%. This same sample was also part of a study on human thymus T cells.

The sequenced material came from thymocytes. These TCRs come from a boy in the first two years of life with a congenital heart defect. Both conserved end residues are part of each CDR3. A D gene is named only where the DNA matches it firmly. Clone size, where shown, is once, few, many, or a class for clones that have expanded.

TRBV28	TRBJ1-1	NA	NA	TGTGCCAGCAGTTTGCTCAGGGTGGCTTTCTTT	CASSLLRVAFF
TRBV5-4	TRBJ2-1	few	TRBD2	TGTGCCAGCAGCTTGGGGGGGACTAACTCCTACAATGAGCAGTTCTTC	CASSLGGTNSYNEQFF
TRBV6-6	TRBJ1-5	NA	TRBD1	TGTGCCAGCAGTACCCGGGACAGCTACAATCAGCCCCAGCATTTT	CASSTRDSYNQPQHF
TRBV6-5	TRBJ2-1	NA	NA	TGTGCCAGCGCTAAGGGAGATGAGCAGTTCTTC	CASAKGDEQFF
TRBV5-6	TRBJ1-2	NA	NA	TGTGCCAGCAGCTTGGGCCCGGGGAGGGTTAACTATGGCTACACCTTC	CASSLGPGRVNYGYTF
TRBV6-6	TRBJ2-7	NA	NA	TGTGCCAGCAGTAGGACAGAGGACCCCTACGAGCAGTACTTC	CASSRTEDPYEQYF
TRBV7-2	TRBJ2-7	NA	NA	TGTGCCAGCAGCTTAGAGTTCAACAGGGCCTACGAGCAGTACTTC	CASSLEFNRAYEQYF
TRBV19	TRBJ2-7	NA	NA	TGTGCCAGTAGGGGGGGTTGGCCTTACGAGCAGTACTTC	CASRGGWPYEQYF
TRBV4-3	TRBJ1-1	NA	TRBD1	TGCGCCAGCAGCCAAGATCGGACAGGGGTCGCGGACACTGAAGCTTTCTTT	CASSQDRTGVADTEAFF
TRBV5-4	TRBJ2-7	NA	TRBD1	TGTGCCAGCAGCTTGGAGGACAGGGAACTGTCCTCCTACGAGCAGTACTTC	CASSLEDRELSSYEQYF
TRBV10-2	TRBJ1-4	NA	TRBD1	TGCGCCAGCAGTCTGGCAGGGGGAACGGAAAAACTGTTTTTT	CASSLAGGTEKLFF
TRBV4-3	TRBJ2-7	NA	TRBD2	TGCGCCAGCAGCCAAGAGCGGGAGGTCCACGAGCAGTACTTC	CASSQEREVHEQYF
TRBV6-1	TRBJ2-1	NA	NA	TGTGCCGCCCGGCGAGACACGTACCCGAAACCCGCACAGTTCTTC	CAARRDTYPKPAQFF
TRBV7-9	TRBJ2-7	NA	TRBD2	TGTGCCAGCAGCTTAGACGCGGGAGTATCCTACGAGCAGTACTTC	CASSLDAGVSYEQYF
TRBV15	TRBJ2-7	NA	NA	TGTGCCACCAGCAGAGATTCGGGGACTCCAAGGCGGGAGCAGTACTTC	CATSRDSGTPRREQYF
TRBV4-2	TRBJ2-1	NA	TRBD2	TGTGCCAGCAGCCAAGAGAGGCCGGCGGGGGTCTACAATGAGCAGTTCTTC	CASSQERPAGVYNEQFF
TRBV12-5	TRBJ2-7	NA	NA	TGTGCTAGTGGCCCCGGGAGTACCTACGAGCAGTACTTC	CASGPGSTYEQYF
TRBV29-1	TRBJ2-2	NA	TRBD1	TGCAGCGCGGGAATGGACAGGGTAGCCGGGGAGCTGTTTTTT	CSAGMDRVAGELFF
TRBV5-6	TRBJ2-7	once	NA	TGTGCCAGCAGCTTTGGCGGGCGCGAGACGGGAATCTCCTACGAGCAGTACTTC	CASSFGGRETGISYEQYF
TRBV6-5	TRBJ1-2	NA	TRBD1	TGTGCCAGCGGCGGGGGACAGGGGGGTCATAATGGCTACACCTTC	CASGGGQGGHNGYTF
TRBV6-1	TRBJ1-2	NA	NA	TGTGCCAGCAGTGACGTAAACTATGGCTACACCTTC	CASSDVNYGYTF
TRBV7-3	TRBJ2-5	NA	TRBD2	TGTGCCAGCAGCTTATCCGGACTAGCGGACCAAGAGACCCAGTACTTC	CASSLSGLADQETQYF
TRBV5-6	TRBJ1-1	NA	TRBD1	TGTGCCAGCAGCTCGTCCCGGGACAGGGTATGTACTGAAGCTTTCTTT	CASSSSRDRVCTEAFF
TRBV29-1	TRBJ1-1	NA	NA	TGCAGCGTTGTTACGTTTTTCGACAGTCTGAACACTGAAGCTTTCTTT	CSVVTFFDSLNTEAFF
TRBV5-6	TRBJ1-1	NA	TRBD1	TGTGCCAGCAGCTTGGGACAGGGGGCCCGCTCTGAAGCTTTCTTT	CASSLGQGARSEAFF
TRBV7-2	TRBJ1-1	NA	NA	TGTGCCAGCAGCTTACGGGAGCAGCGAGAAGCTTTCTTT	CASSLREQREAFF
TRBV7-2	TRBJ1-3	once	TRBD1	TGTGCCAGCAGCGACGGGACAGGCACCCCGGGAGGAAACACCATATATTTT	CASSDGTGTPGGNTIYF
TRBV7-9	TRBJ1-4	NA	TRBD1	TGTGCCAGCAACACAGATCCGGACAGGGGGCCGTACGGTGAAAAACTGTTTTTT	CASNTDPDRGPYGEKLFF
TRBV28	TRBJ2-7	NA	NA	TGTGCCAGCAGGGGGAGGCGCGAGCAGTACTTC	CASRGRREQYF
TRBV5-4	TRBJ2-7	few	NA	TGTGCCAGCAGCTTGAAGCAGGGCCCCTACGAGCAGTACTTC	CASSLKQGPYEQYF
TRBV14	TRBJ1-3	NA	NA	TGTGCCAGCAGCCCTGGGGGGGGACGAGTCCCTCGTGAAGCTAATGTGAACACCATATATTTT	CASSPGGGRVPREANVNTIYF
TRBV28	TRBJ2-5	NA	NA	TGTGCCAGCACTCCCTGCTCACGAGGGACCCAGTACTTC	CASTPCSRGTQYF
TRBV11-2	TRBJ2-2	NA	NA	TGTGCCAGCAGCTTAGGCTCCAGGGAAGCAGCCGGGGAGCTGTTTTTT	CASSLGSREAAGELFF
TRBV30	TRBJ1-1	NA	NA	TGTGCCTGGAGTCTCTTAGTTAGTCGGGCCGACAGAGAAGCTTTCTTT	CAWSLLVSRADREAFF
TRBV9	TRBJ1-2	NA	NA	TGTGCCAGCACAAGCACCGGTCGGGGGGCGCAGATTGGCTACACCTTC	CASTSTGRGAQIGYTF
TRBV28	TRBJ1-5	NA	TRBD1	TGTGCCAGCAGTTTCGTCCCCACTCAGGGGGCTGAGGGCAATCAGCCCCAGCATTTT	CASSFVPTQGAEGNQPQHF
TRBV29-1	TRBJ2-7	NA	TRBD2	TGCAGCGTAGCTAGCGGATCTTACGAGCAGTACTTC	CSVASGSYEQYF
TRBV4-1	TRBJ1-5	NA	TRBD1	TGCGCCAGCAGCCAGCGGACAGGGGGTCAGCCCCAGCATTTT	CASSQRTGGQPQHF
TRBV5-6	TRBJ2-5	NA	TRBD2	TGTGCCAGCAGCTTAGATAGCGGGAGCGAAAAAGAGACCCAGTACTTC	CASSLDSGSEKETQYF
TRBV12-5	TRBJ1-3	few	TRBD1	TGTGCTAGTGGTTTGGCACTCCGTAGCTCACAGCAACAGGGGGGAAACACCATATATTTT	CASGLALRSSQQQGGNTIYF
TRBV10-2	TRBJ1-5	NA	NA	TGCGCCAGCAGTGAGTCTCTCGGGGGAATCAATAGCAATCAGCCCCAGCATTTT	CASSESLGGINSNQPQHF
TRBV7-2	TRBJ2-7	once	NA	TGTGCCAGCAGCTTAGGGGTCAGGTCAATAAGGGGGGAGCAGTACTTC	CASSLGVRSIRGEQYF
TRBV4-2	TRBJ1-5	few	NA	TGTGCCAGCAGCCAGGACAGCCTTAGCAATCAGCCCCAGCATTTT	CASSQDSLSNQPQHF
TRBV20-1	TRBJ1-2	NA	NA	TGCAGTGCTATTGAGCCTAGTGGCTACACCTTC	CSAIEPSGYTF
TRBV7-6	TRBJ2-5	NA	TRBD1	TGTGCCAGCAGCTCGGACAGGGGGCGGGGGGAAGAGACCCAGTACTTC	CASSSDRGRGEETQYF
TRBV6-5	TRBJ1-4	NA	TRBD1	TGTGCCAGCAGTTATAGGGACAGTGAAAAACTGTTTTTT	CASSYRDSEKLFF
TRBV19	TRBJ1-5	once	NA	TGTGCCAGTAGTATAGAGTTCCCCGGGACACTCTGGCAGCCCCAGCATTTT	CASSIEFPGTLWQPQHF
TRBV7-9	TRBJ1-4	NA	NA	TGTGCCAGCAGCTCAGTTGGGCAGGGAACAGCAACTAATGAAAAACTGTTTTTT	CASSSVGQGTATNEKLFF
TRBV2	TRBJ2-5	NA	TRBD2	TGTGCCAGCAGTGAAGTTGAACTAGCGGGAGAGACCCAGTACTTC	CASSEVELAGETQYF